The 6 T cell receptor beta chains below were found in one sample sequenced in a study of blood T cell repertoires in COVID-19. TCRdb's table, derived via immunoSEQ multiplex PCR, lists solely in-frame clones and lacks some. The table includes a few hundred thousand clones, around 90% detected once. Sequencing was carried out using PBMCs or T cells enriched from blood (not recorded which). These TCRs come from a woman younger than 30 who had recovered from COVID-19.

The chain joins TRBV5-5 to TRBJ1-2; perhaps TRBD1 as D (5 bases). The germline gives CDR1 SGHKS, CDR2 YYEKEE (reference sequence). V lost 2 bases and J 4 bases, leaving 9 bases between the germline ends. CDR3 size: 13 residues. CDR3 sequence (DNA): TGTGCCAGCAGCTTCGGGGGGGTCTATGGCTACACCTTC. This encodes CASSFGGVYGYTF.

V and J are TRBV2 and TRBJ2-7; D might be TRBD1 (6 bases). The CDR3 length is 13 residues. The ends were cut back, 2 bases at V and 3 bases at J, with 8 bases in the middle. Germline V CDR1 and CDR2: SNHLY, FYNNEI. Written as DNA, the CDR3 is TGTGCCAGCAGTGAATGGGACATCTACGAGCAGTACTTC. The encoded protein is CASSEWDIYEQYF.

The chain uses TRBV11-3 and TRBJ2-7; tentatively, D is TRBD1 (6 bases). V was shortened by 6 bases and J by 3 bases, with 12 bases between the two germline ends. CDR1 and CDR2 from the germline V gene are SGHNT and YENEEA. The CDR3 runs to 13 residues. CDR3: CASSNGQFYEQYF. As DNA, the CDR3 is TGTGCCAGCAGTAACGGACAGTTCTACGAGCAGTACTTC.

J is TRBJ1-3 and V is TRBV11-2; D is uncertain. V was trimmed by 7 bases and J by 1 base, leaving 14 bases between them. CDR3 length equals 15 residues. Germline V gene lookup returns CDR1 SGHAT and CDR2 FQNNGV. CDR3 DNA: TGTGCCAGCATCTCCCTGGGCAGTTCTGGAAACACCATATATTTT. Translation: CASISLGSSGNTIYF.

This CDR3 reads CASRETPTDTQYF. As DNA, the CDR3 is TGTGCCAGCAGGGAGACCCCCACAGATACGCAGTATTTT. The chain employs TRBV6-4 and TRBJ2-3; D gene unclear. V gave up 6 bases and J gave up 2 bases, with 9 bases separating them. CDR3 length equals 13 residues. Germline CDR1 is MRHNA and CDR2 is SNTAGT.

V usage is TRBV14 and J usage is TRBJ1-6; D ambiguous. From germline, CDR1 is SGHDN and CDR2 FVKESK. The CDR3 runs 17 residues. With 3 bases removed from V and 9 bases from J, the gap between germline ends came to 21 bases. CDR3 residues: CASSQSGLIPGISPLHF. DNA for the CDR3: TGTGCCAGCAGCCAGTCCGGACTAATCCCCGGGATTTCACCCCTCCACTTT.